The entry below describes one T cell receptor (beta chain). These data originate in a study of T cells after yellow fever vaccination. The V gene's germline CDR1 is SGHRS and CDR2 YFSETQ. The V and J ends lost 0 bases and 4 bases respectively, with 10 bases between them. The CDR3 is 14 amino acids. MiXCR, applied by TCRdb to the 5' RACE reads, yields one record per CDR3 protein. The sample carries 200,000 to 250,000 distinct CDR3 sequences, approximately 3% recorded once. This chain links TRBV5-1 with TRBJ2-5; tentatively, D is TRBD1 (6 bases). Sequenced here: CD4+ T cells sorted from PBMCs, sampled 10 days after the yellow fever booster vaccination. This TCR was sampled from a man between 18 and 29 years old who received the YFV17D yellow fever vaccine. The CDR3 coding sequence is TGCGCCAGCAGCTTGGGATCCAGGGGAGAGACCCAGTACTTC. The encoded protein is CASSLGSRGETQYF.